The 6 T cell receptor beta chains below all came from one sample that was sequenced in a study of blood T cell repertoires in COVID-19. Data came from immunoSEQ multiplex PCR; TCRdb stores just in-frame clones and leaves some out. Found here are fewer than 350,000 clones, around 81% of them singletons; the top ten hold 2.5% to 3%. The source material was peripheral blood. The origin of the receptors is a woman aged 60 to 75 with active or convalescent COVID-19.

A single count supports this clone. The rearrangement links TRBV20-1 to TRBJ2-1; TRBD2 aligns across 12 bases. The ends lost 3 bases at V and 0 bases at J; junction bases unmatched: 9. Germline-derived CDR1 and CDR2 are DFQATT and SNEGSKA (reference sequence). This CDR3 comprises 18 residues. The chain's CDR3 is CSASPPSGGGSSYNEQFF. As DNA, the CDR3 is TGCAGTGCTAGTCCCCCTAGCGGGGGGGGCAGCTCCTACAATGAGCAGTTCTTC.

This clone showed up just once. The chain carries TRBV2 and TRBJ2-3; 10 nucleotides agree with TRBD2. Germline V CDR1 and CDR2: SNHLY, FYNNEI. Trimming took 6 bases from V and 4 from J; bases not matched to a gene: 7. This CDR3 contains 15 residues. CDR3 residues: CASSGERGGPDTQYF. CDR3 nucleotide sequence: TGTGCCAGCAGCGGGGAGCGGGGGGGCCCAGATACGCAGTATTTT.

J is TRBJ2-2 and V is TRBV9; TRBD2 matches 12 bases. Germline V lookup: CDR1 SGDLS, CDR2 YYNGEE. The CDR3 sequence is 16 residues long. With 4 bases clipped from V and 4 bases from J, the junction kept 5 bases outside the gene matches. CDR3 sequence (DNA): TGTGCCAGCAGCTTCGGACTAGCGGGGCCCACCGGGGAGCTGTTTTTT. Translated: CASSFGLAGPTGELFF.

The V gene is TRBV19, the J gene TRBJ1-5; 7 bases line up with TRBD1. The germline CDR1 and CDR2 sequences are LNHDA and SQIVND (reference sequence). The CDR3 runs to 14 residues. Trimming removed 9 bases from V and 6 bases from J; junction bases left unmatched: 11. CDR3 sequence: CASVRDRYGQPQHF. The CDR3 DNA follows: TGTGCCAGCGTCCGGGACAGATATGGTCAGCCCCAGCATTTT.

The chain links TRBV2 to TRBJ2-3; TRBD1 matches 8 bases. This CDR3 contains 17 residues. V lost 4 bases and J lost 2; bases outside the gene matches: 11. Germline V gene data show CDR1 as SNHLY and CDR2 as FYNNEI. The DNA of the CDR3 is TGTGCCAGCAGTGGACACAGGGGGAATCCTTACACAGATACGCAGTATTTT. Its protein is CASSGHRGNPYTDTQYF.

The genes are TRBV7-9 and TRBJ1-3; 7 positions agree with TRBD1. Germline CDR1 and CDR2: SEHNR and FQNEAQ (reference sequence). CDR3 length: 16 residues. V dropped 4 bases and J dropped 0; count of bases not matched to a gene: 6. In DNA form, the CDR3 reads TGTGCCAGCAGCTCACAGGGGATTAGCTCTGGAAACACCATATATTTT. Its translation: CASSSQGISSGNTIYF.